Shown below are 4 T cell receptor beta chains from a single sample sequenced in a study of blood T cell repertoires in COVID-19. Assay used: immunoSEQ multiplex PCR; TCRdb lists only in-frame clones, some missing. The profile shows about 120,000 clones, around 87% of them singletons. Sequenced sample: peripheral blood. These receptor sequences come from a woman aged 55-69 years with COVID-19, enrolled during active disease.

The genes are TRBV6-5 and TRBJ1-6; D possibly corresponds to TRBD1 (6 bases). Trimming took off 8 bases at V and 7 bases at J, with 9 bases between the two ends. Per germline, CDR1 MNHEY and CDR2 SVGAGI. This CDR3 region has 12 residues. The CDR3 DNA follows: TGTGCCAGCCGGGACACGAATTCACCCCTCCACTTT. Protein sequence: CASRDTNSPLHF.

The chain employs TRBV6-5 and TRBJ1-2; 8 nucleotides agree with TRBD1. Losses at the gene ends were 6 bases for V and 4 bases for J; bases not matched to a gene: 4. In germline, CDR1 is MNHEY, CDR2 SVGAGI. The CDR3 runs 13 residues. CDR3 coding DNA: TGTGCCAGCAGAAAAGGGACAGGCTATGGCTACACCTTC. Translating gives CASRKGTGYGYTF.

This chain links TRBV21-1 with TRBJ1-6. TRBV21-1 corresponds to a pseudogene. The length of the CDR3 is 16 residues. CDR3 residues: CASSKGAARGNSPLHF. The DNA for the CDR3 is TGTGCCAGCAGCAAAGGTGCAGCGCGGGGTAATTCACCCCTCCACTTT.

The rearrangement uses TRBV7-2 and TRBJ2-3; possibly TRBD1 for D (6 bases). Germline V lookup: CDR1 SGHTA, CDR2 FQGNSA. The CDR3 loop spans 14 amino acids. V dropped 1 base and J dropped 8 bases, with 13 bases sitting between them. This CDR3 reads CASSLEQGPGTQYF. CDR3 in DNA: TGTGCCAGCAGCTTAGAGCAGGGGCCAGGTACGCAGTATTTT.